The 7 T cell receptor beta chains presented below share a single source sample, sequenced in a study of response to subunit inactivated influenza vaccine (dated by TCRdb to the late 2010s). Sample time point, as interpreted from the label and publication: 45 days after influenza vaccine administration. The library was prepared using RT-PCR. Instrument on record: Illumina HiSeq 2500. The public reads were reanalyzed by TCRdb: fastp trimming at Q25, MiXCR alignment, in-frame beta chains only. Each entry is one CDR3 protein sequence, shown with its most common DNA and genes. The sample yields over 400,000 distinct CDR3 sequences; roughly 9.7% were counted once. Of the sample, around 12% falls within the top ten clones. The input for sequencing was PBMCs from blood, taken roughly 45 days after vaccination. All receptors come from a man in his fifties or sixties who received an inactivated influenza vaccine. Donor details come from another sample of the same person, matched by shared clones.

The J gene is TRBJ2-4, the V gene TRBV7-3; weak D call: TRBD2 (7 bases). Trimming stripped 4 bases from V and 5 bases from J, with 21 bases between. The CDR3 covers 17 residues. The germline gives CDR1 SGHTA, CDR2 FQGTGA. The CDR3 loop is CASSSRAWTAGQNIQYF. Written as DNA, the CDR3 is TGTGCCAGCAGCTCCAGAGCCTGGACAGCGGGACAAAACATTCAGTACTTC.

This clonotype has just a few counts. This chain links TRBV24-1 with TRBJ1-5; 8 nucleotides match TRBD1. With 5 bases clipped from V and 9 bases from J, the junction kept 5 bases outside the gene matches. Germline V gives CDR1 KGHDR, CDR2 SFDVKD. The CDR3 loop spans 13 amino acids. The CDR3 region is CATSAQGVVPQHF. The CDR3 DNA reads as TGTGCCACCAGTGCACAGGGGGTTGTGCCCCAGCATTTT.

This clonotype was picked up many times. The CDR3 region is CASSLVGATSTQETQYF. CDR3 DNA sequence: TGCGCCAGCAGCTTGGTGGGGGCGACTAGCACCCAAGAGACCCAGTACTTC. The rearrangement uses TRBV5-1 and TRBJ2-5; TRBD2 is a possible D gene (7 bases). V lost 0 bases and J lost 1, with 16 bases in between. CDR1 SGHRS and CDR2 YFSETQ come from the germline V gene. This CDR3 has 17 residues.

The table lists this clonotype with a few counts. The gene calls are TRBV7-2 and TRBJ2-4, with unresolved D. The V gene's germline CDR1 is SGHTA and CDR2 FQGNSA. This CDR3 contains 14 residues. V gave up 5 bases and J gave up 5 bases, with 13 bases separating them. CDR3 in amino acids: CASSPGGSQNIQYF. The CDR3 region has the DNA TGTGCCAGCAGCCCCGGTGGGTCTCAAAACATTCAGTACTTC.

V gene TRBV3-1 combines with J gene TRBJ1-6; D unclear. Germline V CDR1 and CDR2: LGHDT, YNNKEL (reference sequence). The CDR3 is 17 residues long. V dropped 6 bases and J dropped 3 bases, with 18 bases sitting between them. The CDR3, as DNA: TGTGCCAGCAGTAGAATGACGGGAGGATACTATAATTCACCCCTCCACTTT. It translates to CASSRMTGGYYNSPLHF.

A note on this clonotype: One end of the junction is discordant with germline, which a read error may explain. The genes are TRBV7-9 and TRBJ2-1, with D possibly matching TRBD2 (6 bases). CDR1 is SEHNR, CDR2 FQNEAQ, per germline (reference sequence). The CDR3 contains 13 residues. Here the CDR3 DNA reads TGTGCCAGCAGCCCTGGAGAGTTAGCGGCTTATCTCTTC. Protein product: CASSPGELAAYLF.

This clonotype has more than one count but fewer than ten. The CDR3 DNA is TGCAGCGTTACAGTACCCCCGGGAGCACAAGAGACCCAGTACTTC. Translation: CSVTVPPGAQETQYF. V gene TRBV29-1 combines with J gene TRBJ2-5, with D maybe TRBD2 (6 bases). Trimming removed 5 bases at V and 2 bases at J, with 18 bases between. CDR1 is SQVTM and CDR2 is ANQGSEA in the germline V gene. The CDR3 extends over 15 amino acids.